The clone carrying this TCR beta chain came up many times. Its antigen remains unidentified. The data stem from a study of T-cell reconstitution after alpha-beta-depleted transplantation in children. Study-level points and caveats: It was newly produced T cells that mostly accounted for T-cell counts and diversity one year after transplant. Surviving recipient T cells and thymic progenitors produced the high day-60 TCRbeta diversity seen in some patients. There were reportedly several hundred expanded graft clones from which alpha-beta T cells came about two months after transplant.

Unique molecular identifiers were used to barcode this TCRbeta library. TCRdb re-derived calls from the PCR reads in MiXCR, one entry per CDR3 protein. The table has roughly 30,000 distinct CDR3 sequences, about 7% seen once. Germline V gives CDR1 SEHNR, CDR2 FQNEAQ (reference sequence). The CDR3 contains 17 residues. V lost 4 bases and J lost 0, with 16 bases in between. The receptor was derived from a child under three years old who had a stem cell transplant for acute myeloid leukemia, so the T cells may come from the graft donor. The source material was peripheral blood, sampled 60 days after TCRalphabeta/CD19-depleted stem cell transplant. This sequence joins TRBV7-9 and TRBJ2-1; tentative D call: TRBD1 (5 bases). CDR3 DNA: TGTGCCAGCAGCTCGTTAACAGGCAGAGTCTCCTACAATGAGCAGTTCTTC. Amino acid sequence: CASSSLTGRVSYNEQFF.